This paragraph reports one T cell receptor (beta chain). Its antigen is not known. At one end, the junction sequence differs from germline, possibly due to a read error. This entry belongs to a study of T cells after posttransplantation cyclophosphamide. Study-wide results and caveats: Later post-transplant blood repertoires were often dominated by donor CD8+ memory clones. TRB overlap between skin or GI tissue T cells and blood was limited. Recipient CMV seropositivity and CMV reactivation strongly tracked TRB clonality.

Control samples came 1 year after myeloablative marrow transplants with methotrexate plus calcineurin inhibitor. The germline V gene encodes CDR1 SSHAT and CDR2 FNYEAQ (reference sequence). This CDR3 region has 13 residues. Data came from immunoSEQ multiplex PCR; TCRdb stores just in-frame clones and leaves some out. Here the sample spans about 21,000 clones, around 85% being singletons. The rearrangement uses TRBV7-7 and TRBJ2-7; TRBD1 is a possible D gene (6 bases). The sequenced sample was PBMCs, obtained 362 days after allogeneic stem cell transplant with calcineurin inhibitor and methotrexate. The TCR sequence derives from a female patient under 45 who received an allogeneic stem cell transplant from an unrelated donor, was CMV-positive, and had acute and chronic GVHD. A share of the T cells may be of graft donor origin. For the CDR3, the DNA is TGTGCTAGCAGCCTCAGGGGCGGCTACGAGCAGTACTTC. Encoded protein: CASSLRGGYEQYF.